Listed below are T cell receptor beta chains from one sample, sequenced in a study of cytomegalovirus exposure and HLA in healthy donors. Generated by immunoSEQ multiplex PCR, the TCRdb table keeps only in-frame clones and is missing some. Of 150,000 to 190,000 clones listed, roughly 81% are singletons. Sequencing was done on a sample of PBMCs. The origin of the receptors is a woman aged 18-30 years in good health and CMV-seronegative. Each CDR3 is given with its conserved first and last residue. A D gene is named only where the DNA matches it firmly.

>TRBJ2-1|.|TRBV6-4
CASSDGGGSSYNEQFF
TGTGCCAGCAGTGACGGGGGCGGGAGCTCCTACAATGAGCAGTTCTTC
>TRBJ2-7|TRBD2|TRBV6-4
CASSPGLAGVEEQYF
TGTGCCAGCAGTCCCGGACTAGCGGGAGTAGAGGAGCAGTACTTC
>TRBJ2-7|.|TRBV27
CASSLSAGAGTYEQYF
TGTGCCAGCAGTTTATCAGCAGGGGCCGGGACCTACGAGCAGTACTTC
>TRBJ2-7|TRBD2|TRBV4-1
CASSQVGLAASEQYF
TGCGCCAGCAGCCAAGTTGGACTAGCAGCCTCCGAGCAGTACTTC
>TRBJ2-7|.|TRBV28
CASSLPPSASYEQYF
TGTGCCAGCAGTTTACCCCCCAGCGCATCCTACGAGCAGTACTTC
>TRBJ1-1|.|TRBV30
CAWSVGGGTEAFF
TGTGCCTGGAGTGTAGGGGGGGGCACTGAAGCTTTCTTT
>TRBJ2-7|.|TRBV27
CASSLGLTYEQYF
TGTGCCAGCAGTTTAGGACTCACCTACGAGCAGTACTTC
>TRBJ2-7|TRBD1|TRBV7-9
CASSNPPGTGTYEQYF
TGTGCCAGCAGCAATCCCCCCGGGACAGGGACCTACGAGCAGTACTTC
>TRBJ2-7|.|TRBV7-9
CASDNRDSGLYEQYF
TGTGCCAGCGATAACCGGGACTCGGGGCTCTACGAGCAGTACTTC
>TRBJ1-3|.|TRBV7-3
CASSLNAGSGNTIYF
TGTGCCAGCAGCTTAAATGCAGGGTCTGGAAACACCATATATTTT
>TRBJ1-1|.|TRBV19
CASSMAHTEAFF
TGTGCCAGTAGTATGGCCCACACTGAAGCTTTCTTT
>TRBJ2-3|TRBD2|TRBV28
CASSPPGGRSDTQYF
TGTGCCAGCAGCCCCCCAGGCGGGAGATCTGATACGCAGTATTTT
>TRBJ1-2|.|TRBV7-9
CASSLVRSGYTF
TGTGCCAGCAGCTTAGTCCGGAGTGGCTACACCTTC
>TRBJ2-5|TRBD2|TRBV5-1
CASSSVGLADEETQYF
TGCGCCAGCAGCTCCGTGGGACTAGCGGATGAAGAGACCCAGTACTTC
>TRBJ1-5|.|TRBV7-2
CASSLALGGQPQHF
TGTGCCAGCAGCTTAGCGTTAGGGGGTCAGCCCCAGCATTTT
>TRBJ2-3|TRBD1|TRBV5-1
CASSLGGTGNADTQYF
TGCGCCAGCAGCTTGGGTGGGACAGGGAATGCGGATACGCAGTATTTT
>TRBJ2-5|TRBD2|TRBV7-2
CASSLAGRGQETQYF
TGTGCCAGCAGCTTAGCGGGGCGGGGGCAAGAGACCCAGTACTTC
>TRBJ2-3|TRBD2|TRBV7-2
CASSLGWTRTDTQYF
TGTGCCAGCAGCTTAGGATGGACTAGGACAGATACGCAGTATTTT
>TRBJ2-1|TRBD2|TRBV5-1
CASSLELAGGYNEQFF
TGCGCCAGCAGCTTGGAACTAGCGGGAGGGTACAATGAGCAGTTCTTC